This T cell receptor beta chain was sequenced for a study of blood T cell repertoires in COVID-19. The overall study: Sources were T cells, B-cell-depleted T cells, or PBMCs; the material itself was cDNA or gDNA.

TCRdb keeps only in-frame clones here, not all; method: immunoSEQ multiplex PCR. Of more than 150,000 clones listed, approximately 84% are singletons. In its sample, this clone was seen a few times. V dropped 2 bases and J dropped 1 base, with 9 bases sitting between them. Germline V gene sequence: CDR1 SGHDT, CDR2 YYEEEE. The CDR3 runs 14 residues. The sequence was collected from a human donor in a cohort sampled during active COVID-19. Material: peripheral blood. V gene TRBV5-6 combines with J gene TRBJ1-1; D is unresolved. The CDR3 loop reads CASSFRFRNTEAFF. CDR3 nucleotide sequence: TGTGCCAGCAGCTTTCGGTTTCGGAACACTGAAGCTTTCTTT.